This TCR beta chain was found in a study of identical twins. Worth noting for this clonotype: Its cognate antigen is unknown.

Trimming removed 3 bases from V and 4 bases from J, with 9 bases in between. CDR1 is DFQATT, CDR2 SNEGSKA, per germline (reference sequence). CDR3 length: 12 amino acids. General study results and limits: Shared out-of-frame alpha sequences (those common to twins) showed excess low generation probability.

TCRdb analysed the 5' RACE reads with MiXCR anew, one entry per CDR3 protein. The sample carries more than 600,000 distinct CDR3 sequences, 18% recorded once. These data also formed part of another study, on T cells expressing NK-cell markers.

Specimen: PBMCs. This clonotype was obtained from a young woman in good health. The genes are TRBV20-1 and TRBJ1-2; D not resolved. CDR3 protein: CSARRYSYGYTF. The CDR3 DNA follows: TGCAGTGCTAGGCGGTACAGCTATGGCTACACCTTC.